These T cell receptor beta chains were read from a single sample in a study of technical replicates of blood from several donors. The data were produced by immunoSEQ multiplex PCR, yet TCRdb's version contains in-frame clones alone and is incomplete. The sample holds 13,000 or so clones, 80% to 90% seen once. The sequenced material came from PBMCs. These receptor sequences come from a human donor in good health. Both conserved end residues are trimmed from each CDR3. Each record gives: J gene, V gene, CDR3 protein.

>TRBJ2-7|TRBV28
ASSIDRDSYEQY
>TRBJ2-7|TRBV6-1
ASSGGPGQGTLREQY
>TRBJ1-1|TRBV29-1
SGGGEAF
>TRBJ2-1|TRBV19
ASRSGTSGANLYNEQF
>TRBJ2-3|TRBV27
ASTSTDTQY
>TRBJ2-5|TRBV7-7
ASSLGSLETQY
>TRBJ1-1|TRBV6-1
ASSERRQVNTEAF
>TRBJ2-5|TRBV15
ATSSLTLVRGFETQY
>TRBJ1-2|TRBV6-5
ASSYSTRAREGYT
>TRBJ1-2|TRBV2
ASAEYHGYT
>TRBJ2-7|TRBV10-3
AIGTSGGLAFEQY
>TRBJ1-5|TRBV29-1
SVEDGGLSN
>TRBJ1-1|TRBV30
AWRSGVSMNTEAF
>TRBJ2-2|TRBV15
ATSRGPGQGAEGELF
>TRBJ1-1|TRBV30
AWRQPGGNTEAF
>TRBJ2-5|TRBV7-7
ASSPVGGETQY
>TRBJ1-1|TRBV6-1
ASSGGQGVDLEAF
>TRBJ1-3|TRBV28
ASSLFEAGNTIY
>TRBJ2-7|TRBV30
AWSVTVSKQY
>TRBJ2-3|TRBV5-1
ASSLPGTDTQY
>TRBJ2-7|TRBV7-9
ASQDRGRGEQY
>TRBJ2-5|TRBV4-2
ASSQGNGGETQY
>TRBJ2-6|TRBV10-3
AISESGQGTGWGANVLT
>TRBJ1-5|TRBV30
AWSPRGGISNQPQH
>TRBJ2-2|TRBV18
ASSPSTEGELF
>TRBJ1-4|TRBV19
ASNTGVAGEKLF
>TRBJ1-5|TRBV7-2
ASSLDLGQGPGNQPQH
>TRBJ2-3|TRBV6-1
ASSEARGTSTDTQY
>TRBJ2-7|TRBV30
AWSVGRGSYEQY
>TRBJ1-1|TRBV11-1
ASSRQGGSGTEAF
>TRBJ2-1|TRBV18
ASSPPGEFGNEQF
>TRBJ1-3|TRBV2
ASSGTGLSGNTIY
>TRBJ1-4|TRBV9
ASSTRQGREKLF
>TRBJ1-5|TRBV5-1
ASSQGQGGQPQH
>TRBJ2-5|TRBV7-9
ASLPRKAAQETQY
>TRBJ1-2|TRBV5-4
ASSLQGADGYT
>TRBJ2-2|TRBV28
ASTLLGGNTGELF
>TRBJ1-5|TRBV10-2
ASHRGRDQPQH
>TRBJ2-3|TRBV9
ASSPRLAGGFGTDTQY
>TRBJ1-2|TRBV19
ASLSGRGSNYGYT
>TRBJ2-5|TRBV29-1
SVKTGTETQY
>TRBJ2-2|TRBV5-4
ASRWGSGRNTGELF
>TRBJ1-1|TRBV7-9
ASSPPYGTEAF
>TRBJ2-4|TRBV7-9
ASSSTGNIQY
>TRBJ2-3|TRBV7-8
ASSYTLIAGGGTDTQY
>TRBJ2-1|TRBV11-1
ASSSEAGAQNEQF
>TRBJ2-2|TRBV30
AWRQGNTGELF
>TRBJ1-3|TRBV6-7
ASSYYRGAGNTIY
>TRBJ1-5|TRBV4-2
ASSLLTGEGNQPQH
>TRBJ2-3|TRBV7-9
ASSIAGTDTQY
>TRBJ1-1|TRBV4-2
ASSQGAQPGSITEAF
>TRBJ2-5|TRBV2
ASSEELLRRETQY
>TRBJ2-7|TRBV5-4
ASSHGTGAYEQY
>TRBJ1-2|TRBV30
AWGGTLWGGGYT
>TRBJ2-2|TRBV7-9
ASSFTSGDTGELF